This is a list of T cell receptor beta chains from one sample in a study of T cell responses to AZD1222 COVID-19 vaccine. Sequencing was performed with immunoSEQ multiplex PCR; in TCRdb, only in-frame clones are kept and a portion is missing. Found here are under 300,000 clones, more than 80% of them singletons; the top ten hold around 0.6%. Sequencing was performed on peripheral blood, taken on day 0 of AZD1222 vaccination. These receptors were obtained from an adult in good health. The CDR3 runs from the conserved cysteine through the conserved F or W.

J gene: TRBJ1-1; V gene: TRBV20-1; CDR3 length: 11; CDR3 protein: CPEEGIVEAFF
J gene: TRBJ2-7; V gene: TRBV6-2/TRBV6-3; CDR3 length: 15; CDR3 protein: CASSYSTGAHYEQYF
J gene: TRBJ1-2; V gene: TRBV7-9; CDR3 length: 16; CDR3 protein: CASSLGTGKGARGYTF
J gene: TRBJ1-2; V gene: TRBV4-1; CDR3 length: 17; CDR3 protein: CASSQAPGTGLFYGYTF
J gene: TRBJ1-2; V gene: TRBV2; CDR3 length: 13; CDR3 protein: CASSTGVADGYTF
J gene: TRBJ2-7; V gene: TRBV18; CDR3 length: 16; CDR3 protein: CASSPKAGGRGDEQYF
J gene: TRBJ2-7; V gene: TRBV5-4; CDR3 length: 14; CDR3 protein: CASSLAGGSYEQYF
J gene: TRBJ1-6; V gene: TRBV5-4; CDR3 length: 14; CDR3 protein: CASSLDGVNSPLHF
J gene: TRBJ1-5; V gene: TRBV2; CDR3 length: 15; CDR3 protein: CASSEEGLGNQPQHF
J gene: TRBJ2-7; V gene: TRBV5-1; CDR3 length: 13; CDR3 protein: CASSFSETYEQYF
J gene: TRBJ1-5; V gene: TRBV7-8; CDR3 length: 12; CDR3 protein: CASSFGDQPQHF
J gene: TRBJ1-1; V gene: TRBV5-1; CDR3 length: 13; CDR3 protein: CASSLAGRSRAFF
J gene: TRBJ2-2; V gene: TRBV7-6; CDR3 length: 14; CDR3 protein: CASSSEGAVGELFF
J gene: TRBJ2-3; V gene: TRBV7-9; CDR3 length: 14; CDR3 protein: CASSLMGAGDTQYF
J gene: TRBJ2-7; V gene: TRBV6-4; CDR3 length: 13; CDR3 protein: CASSDSGGYEQYF
J gene: TRBJ1-1; V gene: TRBV20-1; CDR3 length: 14; CDR3 protein: CSASSGVVNTEAFF
J gene: TRBJ2-6; V gene: TRBV4-1; CDR3 length: 17; CDR3 protein: CASSFSFGDSGANVLTF
J gene: TRBJ1-2; V gene: TRBV28; CDR3 length: 13; CDR3 protein: CASSSQGGGGYTF
J gene: TRBJ1-5; V gene: TRBV27; CDR3 length: 15; CDR3 protein: CASSREGAGNQPQHF
J gene: TRBJ1-1; V gene: TRBV15; CDR3 length: 17; CDR3 protein: CATSRDCIQGTDTEAFF
J gene: TRBJ1-2; V gene: TRBV6-2/TRBV6-3; CDR3 length: 15; CDR3 protein: CASSYYGEMNYGYTF
J gene: TRBJ2-7; V gene: TRBV25-1; CDR3 length: 14; CDR3 protein: CASSKPGTSYEQYF
J gene: TRBJ2-7; V gene: TRBV10-1; CDR3 length: 11; CDR3 protein: CASGDNYEQYF
J gene: TRBJ1-1; V gene: TRBV7-9; CDR3 length: 13; CDR3 protein: CASSLTVNTEAFF
J gene: TRBJ2-1; V gene: TRBV9; CDR3 length: 15; CDR3 protein: CARAPLAGWYNEQFF
J gene: TRBJ1-5; V gene: TRBV10-2; CDR3 length: 13; CDR3 protein: CATQDPKVEPQHF
J gene: TRBJ2-3; V gene: TRBV5-6; CDR3 length: 17; CDR3 protein: CASSPTWDTIAGDTQYF
J gene: TRBJ2-3; V gene: TRBV6-5; CDR3 length: 16; CDR3 protein: CASSYRDRGLSDTQYF
J gene: TRBJ1-2; V gene: TRBV6-5; CDR3 length: 13; CDR3 protein: CASSYSTGDGYTF
J gene: TRBJ2-7; V gene: TRBV27; CDR3 length: 13; CDR3 protein: CASSSSGVGEQYF
J gene: TRBJ2-7; V gene: TRBV28; CDR3 length: 11; CDR3 protein: CASRVGYEQYF
J gene: TRBJ2-2; V gene: TRBV7-9; CDR3 length: 14; CDR3 protein: CASSRLWGIGELFF
J gene: TRBJ1-1; V gene: TRBV5-1; CDR3 length: 16; CDR3 protein: CASSLVSGGQGTEAFF
J gene: TRBJ1-1; V gene: TRBV11-2; CDR3 length: 13; CDR3 protein: CASSPTGAVQAFF
J gene: TRBJ2-7; V gene: TRBV7-8; CDR3 length: 15; CDR3 protein: CASSRPGQKPYEQYF
J gene: TRBJ1-1; V gene: TRBV9; CDR3 length: 15; CDR3 protein: CASSVGQGEITEAFF
J gene: TRBJ2-7; V gene: TRBV3-1/TRBV3-2; CDR3 length: 16; CDR3 protein: CASSRRDRSPVYEQYF
J gene: TRBJ2-1; V gene: TRBV2; CDR3 length: 15; CDR3 protein: CASSEALRGAGEQFF
J gene: TRBJ1-1; V gene: TRBV7-2; CDR3 length: 14; CDR3 protein: CASSPGTANTEAFF
J gene: TRBJ1-5; V gene: TRBV5-5; CDR3 length: 15; CDR3 protein: CASSLGRGSNQPQHF
J gene: TRBJ2-3; V gene: TRBV7-2; CDR3 length: 14; CDR3 protein: CASSQRLLTDTQYF
J gene: TRBJ1-3; V gene: TRBV5-1; CDR3 length: 14; CDR3 protein: CASSESHRRNTIYF
J gene: TRBJ2-7; V gene: TRBV4-2; CDR3 length: 17; CDR3 protein: CASSHPVGQSSSYEQYF
J gene: TRBJ1-2; V gene: TRBV3-1/TRBV3-2; CDR3 length: 14; CDR3 protein: CASSRLRDRLGYTF
J gene: TRBJ1-2; V gene: TRBV5-1; CDR3 length: 16; CDR3 protein: CASSSDRTTRHYGYTF
J gene: TRBJ2-2; V gene: TRBV28; CDR3 length: 15; CDR3 protein: CASSSGTGFVWELFF
J gene: TRBJ1-5; V gene: TRBV6-5; CDR3 length: 14; CDR3 protein: CASSPGGGRQPQHF
J gene: TRBJ2-7; V gene: TRBV18; CDR3 length: 13; CDR3 protein: CASSERGLGEQYF
J gene: TRBJ1-5; V gene: TRBV2; CDR3 length: 11; CDR3 protein: CASTQEGPQHF
J gene: TRBJ1-5; V gene: TRBV19; CDR3 length: 14; CDR3 protein: CASSAGTEYQPQHF